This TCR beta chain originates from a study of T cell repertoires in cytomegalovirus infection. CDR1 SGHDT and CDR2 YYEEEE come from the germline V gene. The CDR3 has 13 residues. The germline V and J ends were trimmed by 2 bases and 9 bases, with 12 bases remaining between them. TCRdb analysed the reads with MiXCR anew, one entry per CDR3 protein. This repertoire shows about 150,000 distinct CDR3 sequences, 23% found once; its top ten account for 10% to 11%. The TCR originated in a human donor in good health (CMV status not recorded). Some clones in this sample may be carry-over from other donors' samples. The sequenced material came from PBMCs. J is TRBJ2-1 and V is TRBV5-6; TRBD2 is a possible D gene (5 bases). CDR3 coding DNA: TGTGCCAGCAGCTTTCCGCAACGGGGTGAGCAGTTCTTC. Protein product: CASSFPQRGEQFF.